Listed here are 26 T cell receptor beta chains from one sample, sequenced in a study of shared clonotypes between healthy human individuals. The protocol was immunoSEQ multiplex PCR, while the TCRdb copy is restricted to in-frame clones and leaves out a portion. The table records hundreds of thousands of clones, roughly 96% of them present only once. CD45RO-negative, CCR7-selected cells formed the naive CD8 fraction, which excluded terminally differentiated effector memory CD45RA+ cells. Material for sequencing was naive CD8+ T cells sorted from blood. The receptors here all came from a woman in her twenties or thirties in good health.

The genes are TRBV27 and TRBJ2-2; D is possibly TRBD2 (6 bases). The CDR3 totals 13 residues. Germline CDR1 and CDR2: MNHEY and SMNVEV (reference sequence). Trimming cost V 7 bases and J 6 bases, with 12 bases left between them. This chain's CDR3 is CASKWAGPGELFF. CDR3 coding DNA: TGTGCCAGCAAATGGGCGGGACCCGGGGAGCTGTTTTTT.

The genes are TRBV5-6 and TRBJ2-6; tentatively, D is TRBD1 (5 bases). The CDR3 sequence is 17 residues long. The germline V gene encodes CDR1 SGHDT and CDR2 YYEEEE. The V and J ends lost 1 base and 2 bases respectively, with 13 bases between them. The CDR3 nucleotides read TGTGCCAGCAGCTTGTTGTCCAGGGCACCTGGGGCCAACGTCCTGACTTTC. This sequence encodes CASSLLSRAPGANVLTF.

CDR3: CASSLSGDNEQFF. The CDR3 nucleotides are TGTGCCAGCAGCCTTAGCGGTGACAATGAGCAGTTCTTC. The chain combines TRBV7-9 with TRBJ2-1, with D perhaps matching TRBD2 (6 bases). CDR1 is SEHNR, CDR2 FQNEAQ, per germline (reference sequence). This CDR3 comprises 13 residues. V lost 5 bases, J lost 5 bases, and 10 bases lay in between.

This clone showed up just once. The CDR3 loop reads CASSDWDNTPYEQYF. CDR3 in DNA: TGTGCCAGCAGTGATTGGGACAACACTCCCTACGAGCAGTACTTC. This rearrangement joins TRBV25-1 to TRBJ2-7; tentatively, D is TRBD1 (6 bases). CDR1 MGHDK and CDR2 SYGVNS come from the germline V gene. The CDR3 has 15 residues. V gave up 3 bases and J gave up 2 bases, with 14 bases separating them.

This clone has just a few counts. CDR3 bases: TGTGCCAGCTCACCACCGATCACCGGGGAGCTGTTTTTT. This codes for CASSPPITGELFF. This chain connects TRBV18 to TRBJ2-2; D is uncertain. Deletions cut 0 bases from V and 4 bases from J, with 3 bases between. The CDR3 covers 13 residues. Germline CDR1 and CDR2: KGHSH and LQKENI.

This clone appeared once. The rearrangement uses TRBV11-2 and TRBJ2-3; D gene uncertain. The CDR3 is 13 residues long. The germline V gene has CDR1 SGHAT and CDR2 FQNNGV. Trimming left V 2 bases short and J 2 bases short, with 5 bases between. CDR3 in DNA: TGTGCCAGCAGCTTATTAGTCACAGATACGCAGTATTTT. Amino acids: CASSLLVTDTQYF. Full variable domain (outside the CDR3, taken from reference TRBV11-2 and TRBJ2-3): EAGVAQSPRYKIIEKRQSVAFWCNPISGHATLYWYQQILGQGPKLLIQFQNNGVVDDSQLPKDRFSAERLKGVDSTLKIQPAKLEDSAVYLCASSLLVTDTQYFGPGTRLTVL.

The rearrangement links TRBV27 to TRBJ2-7, with 8 bases aligning to TRBD2. Looked up from germline, CDR1 is MNHEY and CDR2 is SMNVEV (reference sequence). The CDR3 is 14 residues long. After removal of 3 bases from V and 4 bases from J, the junction contained 5 bases not matched to a gene. The CDR3 sequence is CASSFVSGSYEQYF. The CDR3 bases are TGTGCCAGCAGTTTCGTCAGCGGGAGTTACGAGCAGTACTTC.

The chain couples TRBV5-1 to TRBJ2-7; 7 nucleotides line up with TRBD2. V lost 5 bases and J lost 2; bases outside the gene matches: 7. There are 14 residues in the CDR3. Per germline, CDR1 SGHRS and CDR2 YFSETQ. CDR3 residues: CASSSGEGPYEQYF. DNA for the CDR3: TGCGCCAGCAGTTCCGGGGAGGGACCCTACGAGCAGTACTTC.

The chain has TRBV12-5 and TRBJ2-1; D gene uncertain. Trimming took 5 bases from V and 5 from J, leaving 4 bases between them. CDR3 length equals 11 residues. The germline V gene has CDR1 LGHNT and CDR2 FRNRAP. CDR3 nucleotides: TGTGCTAGTGGTCTAAACAATGAGCAGTTCTTC. It is translated as CASGLNNEQFF.

This clone was counted a single time. The junction departs from germline at one end; a sequencing error may be responsible. The V call is TRBV7-3, the J call TRBJ1-2; a weak D match, TRBD1 (6 bases). The CDR3 consists of 15 residues. The germline gives CDR1 SGHTA, CDR2 FQGTGA. CDR3 in DNA: TGTGCCAGCAGCCCCCCTCACAGGGATTTTTATGGCTACGCCTTC. It encodes CASSPPHRDFYGYAF.

This sequence joins TRBV7-9 and TRBJ1-6; the match to TRBD1 covers 9 bases. V was clipped by 1 base and J by 6 bases; unmatched bases: 7. The germline V gene has CDR1 SEHNR and CDR2 FQNEAQ (reference sequence). This CDR3 has 17 amino acids. The CDR3 loop is CASSLVGTGFRNSPLHF. In DNA, the CDR3 is TGTGCCAGCAGCTTAGTCGGGACAGGGTTCCGTAATTCACCCCTCCACTTT.

The chain employs TRBV28 and TRBJ2-5; TRBD2 agrees at 7 bases. V lost 4 bases and J lost 2; bases outside the gene matches: 13. The CDR3 sequence is 17 residues long. Germline V gene lookup returns CDR1 MDHEN and CDR2 SYDVKM. CDR3 DNA: TGTGCCAGCAGTTGGGGTTTAGGTAGCGGGCGTCAAGAGACCCAGTACTTC. Amino acids: CASSWGLGSGRQETQYF.

The chain has TRBV6-5 and TRBJ2-7; no clear D. V lost 2 bases, J lost 6 bases, and 14 bases lay in between. CDR3 length equals 14 residues. Germline V gene sequence: CDR1 MNHEY, CDR2 SVGAGI. CDR3 region: CASSYPGPNSEQYF. DNA of the CDR3: TGTGCCAGCAGTTACCCTGGACCGAACTCCGAGCAGTACTTC.

The chain combines TRBV11-2 with TRBJ2-2; D remains ambiguous. Germline-derived CDR1 and CDR2 are SGHAT and FQNNGV. This CDR3 has 13 amino acids. V lost 7 bases and J 0 bases, leaving 6 bases between the germline ends. The CDR3 nucleotides read TGTGCCAGCAACCCTCCGAACACCGGGGAGCTGTTTTTT. It specifies CASNPPNTGELFF.

The rearrangement joins TRBV5-3 to TRBJ1-1; TRBD1 matches 7 bases. TRBV5-3 counts as an open reading frame of uncertain function. This CDR3 spans 13 amino acids. Trimming took 4 bases from V and 3 from J; bases not matched to a gene: 3. CDR3 in amino acids: CARSLGQDTEAFF. CDR3 coding DNA: TGTGCCAGAAGCCTCGGACAGGACACTGAAGCTTTCTTT.

The V call is TRBV19, the J call TRBJ2-6; perhaps TRBD1 as D (6 bases). Germline V gene lookup returns CDR1 LNHDA and CDR2 SQIVND (reference sequence). Trimming removed 0 bases from V and 0 bases from J, with 9 bases in between. The CDR3 has 17 residues. Here the CDR3 DNA reads TGTGCCAGTAGTATAGATACAGGGTTCTCTGGGGCCAACGTCCTGACTTTC. This sequence encodes CASSIDTGFSGANVLTF.

This chain connects TRBV7-9 to TRBJ1-1, with 7 bases matching TRBD1. CDR1 is SEHNR and CDR2 is FQNEAQ in the germline V gene (reference sequence). The junction had 8 bases not matched to a gene; V was cut back by 5 bases and J by 5 bases. The CDR3 loop spans 14 amino acids. The CDR3 coding sequence is TGTGCCAGCAGCCCGCGACAGGGTTTAACTGAAGCTTTCTTT. Protein: CASSPRQGLTEAFF.

The genes are TRBV30 and TRBJ2-2; 8 bases align to TRBD1. This CDR3 has 14 residues. Losses at the gene ends were 2 bases for V and 13 bases for J; bases not matched to a gene: 12. Germline assignment: CDR1 GTSNPN and CDR2 SVGIG (reference sequence). DNA of the CDR3: TGTGCCTGGAGTCCAGGGGGCGTTCTTCTAGGGCTGTTTTTT. Translation gives CAWSPGGVLLGLFF.

In this sample, this clone turned up once. The genes are TRBV6-6 and TRBJ2-1; 12 bases are a match to TRBD2. V lost 6 bases and J lost 7; bases outside the gene matches: 7. The CDR3 sequence is 15 residues long. Germline-derived CDR1 and CDR2 are MNHNY and SVGAGI (reference sequence). CDR3 in DNA: TGTGCCAGCAGCAAGACTAGCGGGAGTAGGAATGAGCAGTTCTTC. Protein: CASSKTSGSRNEQFF.

The V and J genes are TRBV10-3 and TRBJ2-2; D possibly corresponds to TRBD2 (6 bases). Germline V gene sequence: CDR1 ENHRY, CDR2 SYGVKD. The germline V and J ends were trimmed by 9 bases and 2 bases, with 13 bases remaining between them. This CDR3 comprises 14 residues. CDR3 amino acids: CAILADLNTGELFF. The CDR3 DNA follows: TGTGCCATTTTAGCGGATCTTAACACCGGGGAGCTGTTTTTT.

The J gene is TRBJ2-5, the V gene TRBV7-9; TRBD2 matches 8 bases. This CDR3 spans 15 amino acids. V trimming: 4 bases; J trimming: 4 bases; junction bases outside the gene matches: 8. CDR1 is SEHNR, CDR2 FQNEAQ, per germline (reference sequence). The CDR3 region is CASSSWIAGRETQYF. The CDR3 DNA reads as TGTGCCAGCAGCTCCTGGATAGCGGGACGAGAGACCCAGTACTTC.

The J gene is TRBJ2-7, the V gene TRBV6-5, with D maybe TRBD1 (5 bases). CDR3 length: 11 amino acids. V lost 8 bases, J lost 6 bases, and 11 bases lay in between. Germline-derived CDR1 and CDR2 are MNHEY and SVGAGI. CDR3 amino acids: CASGAPLEQYF. In DNA, the CDR3 is TGTGCCAGCGGGGCACCCCTCGAGCAGTACTTC.

This chain connects TRBV2 to TRBJ1-1; TRBD1 matches at 9 bases. This CDR3 comprises 14 residues. V shed 10 bases and J 1 base; nucleotides not matched to a gene: 7. Germline V CDR1 and CDR2: SNHLY, FYNNEI. The CDR3 DNA is TGTGCCACCAAGGGACAGGGCTCGAACACTGAAGCTTTCTTT. It translates to CATKGQGSNTEAFF.

This sequence joins TRBV9 and TRBJ2-3; a weak D match, TRBD2 (6 bases). Germline CDR1 SGDLS, CDR2 YYNGEE. This CDR3 comprises 16 residues. V lost 0 bases and J 5 bases, leaving 16 bases between the germline ends. CDR3 sequence (DNA): TGTGCCAGCAGCGTAGGCCGGGGAGGATCAAGAGATACGCAGTATTTT. Protein: CASSVGRGGSRDTQYF.

This chain uses TRBV27 with TRBJ2-7, with D tentatively TRBD1 (5 bases). The CDR3 is 14 amino acids. CDR1 and CDR2 (germline): MNHEY, SMNVEV (reference sequence). Trimming removed 1 base from V and 3 bases from J, with 10 bases in between. CDR3 sequence: CASSLFGDSYEQYF. CDR3 coding DNA: TGTGCCAGCAGTTTATTTGGCGACAGCTACGAGCAGTACTTC.

The chain recombines TRBV27 with TRBJ2-2; D is unclear. Germline V gene data show CDR1 as MNHEY and CDR2 as SMNVEV (reference sequence). The CDR3 is 13 amino acids. Trimming removed 5 bases at V and 6 bases at J, with 10 bases between. CDR3 DNA sequence: TGTGCCAGCAGTCCCGGTGGGGCCGGGGAGCTGTTTTTT. Amino acids: CASSPGGAGELFF.